The clone carrying this T cell receptor beta chain was recorded only once. Study processing details: Reference gene primer amplification gave nucleated cell count estimates. TCRdb's table, derived via immunoSEQ multiplex PCR, lists solely in-frame clones and lacks some. That table gives V, J and clone size, and the DNA gave D and trimming. The sample has 50,000 to 60,000 clones, 87% seen once. This specimen belongs to a study of blood T cell repertoires in COVID-19. As for the study in general: Italy, Spain and the United States were the sources of the convalescent and acute COVID-19 samples.

With 4 bases removed from V and 6 bases from J, the gap between germline ends came to 13 bases. This CDR3 contains 14 residues. Per the germline V gene, CDR1 is SGDLS and CDR2 is YYNGEE. The chain joins TRBV9 to TRBJ1-4; D is undetermined. The sequencing sample was made of peripheral blood. This clonotype was obtained from a man aged 35 to 55 with COVID-19, enrolled during active disease. CDR3 residues: CASSPGGGYEKLFF. The CDR3 DNA follows: TGTGCCAGCAGCCCCGGAGGAGGATATGAAAAACTGTTTTTT.